This TCR beta chain was captured in a study of tumor-infiltrating lymphocytes in primary liver carcinoma. It was from around 18-30 mg of unsorted bulk tissue that RNA and DNA were co-extracted. Patients showed chronic HBV infection and an absence of prior treatment. Study-wide results and caveats: For tumor-adjacent and tumor-blood pairs, overlap was less than that seen for tumor region pairs. Significantly greater top-250-clone fractions characterized tumors relative to blood (p = 0.039).

This clonotype turned up a few times. What it binds is unknown. One junction end does not reproduce the germline sequence, and a read error may be involved. CDR1 is SGHAT, CDR2 FQNNGV, per germline. The CDR3 spans 15 residues. A constant-region primer primed TCR beta cDNA synthesis from about 550 ng of total RNA. Slightly modified ARM-PCR, run as three nested multiplex PCR rounds, produced the TCR beta libraries. With TRBV1-TRBV30 forward primers and a C-beta reverse primer, the first two PCR rounds were run for around 10 cycles each. TCRdb processed the multiplex PCR reads anew with MiXCR; each CDR3 protein has one entry. The repertoire has about 120,000 distinct CDR3 sequences, around 70% of them found once; the top ten carry around 8.1%.

This receptor was obtained from a woman aged 60-75 years with primary liver carcinoma and hepatitis B virus infection. The genes are TRBV11-2 and TRBJ1-1; 12 bases are shared with TRBD1. Sequencing input: tumor-adjacent normal liver tissue. The CDR3 region has the DNA TGTGCCAGCGGGGGGACAGGGGGCAAGGACACTGAGGCTTTCTTT. Translated, it gives CASGGTGGKDTEAFF.